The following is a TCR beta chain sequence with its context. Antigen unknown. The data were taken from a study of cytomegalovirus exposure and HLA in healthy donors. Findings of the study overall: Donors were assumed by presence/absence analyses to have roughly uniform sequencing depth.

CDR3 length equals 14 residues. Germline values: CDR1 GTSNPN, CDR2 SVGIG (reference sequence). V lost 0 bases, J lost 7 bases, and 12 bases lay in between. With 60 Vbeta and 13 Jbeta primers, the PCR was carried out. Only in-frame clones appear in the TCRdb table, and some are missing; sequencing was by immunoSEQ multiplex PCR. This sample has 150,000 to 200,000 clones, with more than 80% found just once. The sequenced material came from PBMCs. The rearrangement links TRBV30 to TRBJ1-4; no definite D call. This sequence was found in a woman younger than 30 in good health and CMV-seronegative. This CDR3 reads CAWSVGPRGEKLFF. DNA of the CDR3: TGTGCCTGGAGTGTAGGCCCTCGAGGTGAAAAACTGTTTTTT.